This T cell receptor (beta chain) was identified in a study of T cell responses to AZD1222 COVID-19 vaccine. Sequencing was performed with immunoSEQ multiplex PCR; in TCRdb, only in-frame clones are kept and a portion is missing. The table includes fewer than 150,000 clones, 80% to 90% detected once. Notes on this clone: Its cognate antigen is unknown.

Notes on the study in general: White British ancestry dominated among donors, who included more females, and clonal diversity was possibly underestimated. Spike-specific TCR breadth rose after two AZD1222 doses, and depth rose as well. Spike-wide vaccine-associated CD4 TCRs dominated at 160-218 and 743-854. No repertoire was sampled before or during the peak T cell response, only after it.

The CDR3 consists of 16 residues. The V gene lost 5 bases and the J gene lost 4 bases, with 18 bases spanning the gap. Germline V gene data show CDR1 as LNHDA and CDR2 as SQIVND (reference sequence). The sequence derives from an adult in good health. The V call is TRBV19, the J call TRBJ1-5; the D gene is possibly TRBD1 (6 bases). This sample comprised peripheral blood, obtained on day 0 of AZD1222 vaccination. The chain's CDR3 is CASSAGQLLKNQPQHF. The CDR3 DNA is TGTGCCAGTAGTGCCGGACAGCTCCTCAAGAATCAGCCCCAGCATTTT. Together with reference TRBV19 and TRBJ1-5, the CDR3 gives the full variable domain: DGGITQSPKYLFRKEGQNVTLSCEQNLNHDAMYWYRQDPGQGLRLIYYSQIVNDFQKGDIAEGYSVSREKKESFPLTVTSAQKNPTAFYLCASSAGQLLKNQPQHFGDGTRLSIL.